These 13 T cell receptor beta chains originate from one sample sequenced in a study of T cell responses to AZD1222 COVID-19 vaccine. This table comes from immunoSEQ multiplex PCR, and its TCRdb copy is limited to in-frame clones, with some not included. The repertoire holds 150,000 or so clones, with 85% to 95% as singletons. The sequenced sample was peripheral blood, obtained on day 0 of AZD1222 vaccination. These TCRs come from an adult in good health.

The chain employs TRBV12-3 or TRBV12-4 and TRBJ1-2; D unclear. The V gene lost 6 bases and the J gene lost 0 bases, with 8 bases spanning the gap. The CDR3 loop spans 13 amino acids. CDR3 sequence: CASRRFANYGYTF. In DNA, the CDR3 is TGTGCCAGCAGGCGGTTCGCTAACTATGGCTACACCTTC.

The V gene is TRBV9, the J gene TRBJ2-7, with D perhaps matching TRBD2 (6 bases). V was shortened by 1 base and J by 2 bases, with 10 bases between the two germline ends. The CDR3 is 14 amino acids. From germline, CDR1 is SGDLS and CDR2 YYNGEE. The DNA of the CDR3 is TGTGCCAGCAGCGTAAGCGGGCGTCCCTACGAGCAGTACTTC. Its protein is CASSVSGRPYEQYF.

The genes are TRBV12-5 and TRBJ2-2; 7 bases align to TRBD1. Germline V gives CDR1 LGHNT, CDR2 FRNRAP. The junction had 5 bases not matched to a gene; V was cut back by 2 bases and J by 5 bases. This CDR3 has 15 residues. This CDR3 reads CASGLLQTGTGELFF. CDR3 DNA: TGTGCTAGTGGTTTGCTCCAGACAGGGACCGGGGAGCTGTTTTTT.

The chain is built from TRBV6-5 and TRBJ1-6; D call uncertain. Germline values: CDR1 MNHEY, CDR2 SVGAGI. CDR3 length: 14 amino acids. Trimming pared 6 bases from V and 4 bases from J, leaving 10 bases between. This CDR3 reads CASSKALYNSPLHF. In DNA, the CDR3 is TGTGCCAGCAGCAAAGCATTATATAATTCACCCCTCCACTTT.

J is TRBJ2-1 and V is TRBV5-6; the match to TRBD1 covers 8 bases. The ends lost 5 bases at V and 4 bases at J; junction bases unmatched: 11. Germline CDR1 SGHDT, CDR2 YYEEEE. The CDR3 length is 16 residues. The CDR3 DNA follows: TGTGCCAGCAGTCTTCCCCAGGGGGCGAAATACAATGAGCAGTTCTTC. Residues: CASSLPQGAKYNEQFF.

The chain employs TRBV30 and TRBJ1-6; maybe TRBD1 (5 bases). Germline CDR1 GTSNPN, CDR2 SVGIG (reference sequence). This CDR3 comprises 15 residues. V was pared by 4 bases and J by 8 bases, with 18 bases between. DNA for the CDR3: TGTGCCTGGAAGGGGCCGGGAGGAAGCGATTCACCCCTCCACTTT. It is translated as CAWKGPGGSDSPLHF. Full variable domain (rest looked up from reference TRBV30 and TRBJ1-6): SQTIHQWPATLVQPVGSPLSLECTVEGTSNPNLYWYRQAAGRGLQLLFYSVGIGQISSEVPQNLSASRPQDRQFILSSKKLLLSDSGFYLCAWKGPGGSDSPLHFGNGTRLTVT.

CDR3 sequence (DNA): TGTGCCAGCAGTTTTCCTACAAGCTCCTACAATGAGCAGTTCTTC. This codes for CASSFPTSSYNEQFF. This chain connects TRBV28 to TRBJ2-1; D call uncertain. This CDR3 comprises 15 residues. Trimming cost V 3 bases and J 0 bases, with 9 bases left between them. Germline V gene sequence: CDR1 MDHEN, CDR2 SYDVKM.

V usage is TRBV28 and J usage is TRBJ1-5; D is possibly TRBD1 (6 bases). Per germline, CDR1 MDHEN and CDR2 SYDVKM. V was clipped by 5 bases and J by 0 bases, with 17 bases between them. The CDR3 runs 17 residues. This CDR3 is CASSHRTAAVSNQPQHF. The CDR3 DNA reads as TGTGCCAGCAGTCACCGGACAGCAGCAGTTAGCAATCAGCCCCAGCATTTT.

The V and J genes are TRBV30 and TRBJ1-6; TRBD1 might be the D (5 bases). Germline CDR1 reads GTSNPN; CDR2 reads SVGIG (reference sequence). The CDR3 length is 15 residues. V lost 0 bases and J lost 10, with 16 bases in between. CDR3 bases: TGTGCCTGGAGTGTACGGGGCAGCCTGGGATCACCCCTCCACTTT. It translates to CAWSVRGSLGSPLHF. Looking up the rest from reference TRBV30 and TRBJ1-6 gives the full variable domain: SQTIHQWPATLVQPVGSPLSLECTVEGTSNPNLYWYRQAAGRGLQLLFYSVGIGQISSEVPQNLSASRPQDRQFILSSKKLLLSDSGFYLCAWSVRGSLGSPLHFGNGTRLTVT.

The V and J genes are TRBV7-3 and TRBJ1-3; D is possibly TRBD1 (5 bases). V shed 5 bases and J shed 0 bases, with 14 bases lying between them. Germline V gene lookup returns CDR1 SGHTA and CDR2 FQGTGA. This CDR3 has 16 amino acids. Written as DNA, the CDR3 is TGTGCCAGCAGCCGGGGCCCAAGTTTCTCTGGAAACACCATATATTTT. Its translation is CASSRGPSFSGNTIYF. Looking up the rest from reference TRBV7-3 and TRBJ1-3 gives the full variable domain: GAGVSQTPSNKVTEKGKYVELRCDPISGHTALYWYRQSLGQGPEFLIYFQGTGAADDSGLPNDRFFAVRPEGSVSTLKIQRTERGDSAVYLCASSRGPSFSGNTIYFGEGSWLTVV.

The chain employs TRBV23-1 and TRBJ1-4; TRBD1 aligns across 8 bases. TRBV23-1 is an open reading frame, and its role is uncertain. The J segment lost 6 bases and the V segment lost 2 bases, leaving 11 bases of the junction unmatched. CDR3 size: 17 residues. CDR3 sequence (DNA): TGCGCCAGCAGTCAACCCCGGGACAGGCTTTTTGATGAAAAACTGTTTTTT. Translating gives CASSQPRDRLFDEKLFF.

The genes are TRBV5-1 and TRBJ2-1; the D gene is possibly TRBD2 (7 bases). Germline V lookup: CDR1 SGHRS, CDR2 YFSETQ. V was trimmed by 8 bases and J by 8 bases, leaving 29 bases between them. The CDR3 extends over 17 amino acids. Written as DNA, the CDR3 is TGCGCCAGTCGCCGGACAGTCGGGAGGTCGGTCGTCGATGAGCAGTTCTTC. Its protein product is CASRRTVGRSVVDEQFF. The whole variable domain, filled in from reference TRBV5-1 and TRBJ2-1, reads KAGVTQTPRYLIKTRGQQVTLSCSPISGHRSVSWYQQTPGQGLQFLFEYFSETQRNKGNFPGRFSGRQFSNSRSEMNVSTLELGDSALYLCASRRTVGRSVVDEQFFGPGTRLTVL.

The CDR3 loop is CASSIGGNSPLHF. The DNA for the CDR3 is TGTGCCAGTTCGATAGGGGGGAATTCACCCCTCCACTTT. The V and J genes are TRBV19 and TRBJ1-6; possibly TRBD1 for D (6 bases). CDR1 and CDR2 (germline): LNHDA, SQIVND (reference sequence). This CDR3 comprises 13 residues. V was cut by 8 bases and J by 7 bases, with 12 bases left in between.